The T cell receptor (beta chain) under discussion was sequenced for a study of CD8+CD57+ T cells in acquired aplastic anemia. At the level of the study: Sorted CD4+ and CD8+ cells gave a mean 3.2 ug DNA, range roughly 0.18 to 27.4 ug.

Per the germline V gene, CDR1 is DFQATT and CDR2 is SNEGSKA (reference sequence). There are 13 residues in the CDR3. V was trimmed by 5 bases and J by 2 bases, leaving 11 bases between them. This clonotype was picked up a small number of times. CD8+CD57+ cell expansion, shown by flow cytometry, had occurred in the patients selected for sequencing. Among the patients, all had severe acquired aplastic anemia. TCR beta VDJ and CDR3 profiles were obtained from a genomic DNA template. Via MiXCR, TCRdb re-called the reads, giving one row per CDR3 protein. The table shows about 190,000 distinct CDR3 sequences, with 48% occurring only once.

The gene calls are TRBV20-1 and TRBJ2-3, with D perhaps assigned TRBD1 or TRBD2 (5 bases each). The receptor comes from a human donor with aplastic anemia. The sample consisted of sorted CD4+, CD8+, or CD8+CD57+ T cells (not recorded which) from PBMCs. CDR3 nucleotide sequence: TGCAGTGCTGGGGCGGGCCACACAGATACGCAGTATTTT. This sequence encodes CSAGAGHTDTQYF.